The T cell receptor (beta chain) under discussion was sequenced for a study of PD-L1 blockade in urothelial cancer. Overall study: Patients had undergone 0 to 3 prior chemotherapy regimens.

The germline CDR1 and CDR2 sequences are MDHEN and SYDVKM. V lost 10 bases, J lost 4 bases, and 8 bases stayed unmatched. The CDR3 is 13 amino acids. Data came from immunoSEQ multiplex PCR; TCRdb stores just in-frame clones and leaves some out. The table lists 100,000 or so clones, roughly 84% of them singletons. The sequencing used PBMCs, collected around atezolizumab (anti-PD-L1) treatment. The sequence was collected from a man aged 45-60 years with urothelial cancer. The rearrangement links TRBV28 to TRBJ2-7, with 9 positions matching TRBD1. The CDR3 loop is CATSIGTGYEQYF. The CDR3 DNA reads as TGTGCCACCTCGATCGGGACAGGGTACGAGCAGTACTTC. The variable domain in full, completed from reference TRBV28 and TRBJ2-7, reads DVKVTQSSRYLVKRTGEKVFLECVQDMDHENMFWYRQDPGLGLRLIYFSYDVKMKEKGDIPEGYSVSREKKERFSLILESASTNQTSMYLCATSIGTGYEQYFGPGTRLTVT.